This TCR beta chain stems from a study of a mutant IDH1 vaccine in newly diagnosed glioma. Time point specified: week 23, last vaccination. Every single dose of the vaccine, 300 ug of mutant IDH1 20-mer peptide, came with topical imiquimod. The CDR3 has 14 residues. Losses at the gene ends were 5 bases for V and 5 bases for J; bases not matched to a gene: 6. The germline V gene encodes CDR1 LNHDA and CDR2 SQIVND (reference sequence). Assay: immunoSEQ multiplex PCR; the TCRdb copy retains only in-frame clones and omits some. The sample holds about 81,000 clones; roughly 85% are singletons and the top ten take approximately 2.1%. Regarding this clone: The antigen is unknown.

V and J are TRBV19 and TRBJ2-1; 7 bases are a match to TRBD2. The receptor's source is a man in his thirties or forties with glioma. Some clones in this sample may be carry-over from other donors' samples. This specimen was PBMCs, taken from a glioma patient whose treatment included an IDH1 peptide vaccine. In DNA form, the CDR3 reads TGTGCCAGTAGTCCAGGACTAGGGAACAATGAGCAGTTCTTC. It codes for CASSPGLGNNEQFF.